This TCR beta chain was captured in a study of blood T cell repertoires in COVID-19. Study information: Samples came from the United States, Italy and Spain, spanning acute and convalescent COVID-19. The analysed material was cDNA or gDNA that came from T cells, B-cell-depleted T cells, or PBMCs.

CDR1 is LGHDT and CDR2 is YNNKEL in the germline V gene (reference sequence). V shed 4 bases and J 4 bases; nucleotides not matched to a gene: 5. The CDR3 loop spans 14 amino acids. Repertoires were generated with immunoSEQ multiplex PCR, while TCRdb's copy carries only in-frame clones and drops some. The sample contains roughly 190,000 clones, about 85% of which appear only once. The sequence derives from a woman older than 75 in a cohort sampled during active or convalescent COVID-19. Sequencing was done on a sample of peripheral blood. This chain joins TRBV3-1 (or the pseudogene TRBV3-2) and TRBJ2-3, with 7 bases aligning to TRBD1. The CDR3 bases are TGTGCCAGCAGCCCAAGGGGGCTGGCAGATACGCAGTATTTT. It is translated as CASSPRGLADTQYF.